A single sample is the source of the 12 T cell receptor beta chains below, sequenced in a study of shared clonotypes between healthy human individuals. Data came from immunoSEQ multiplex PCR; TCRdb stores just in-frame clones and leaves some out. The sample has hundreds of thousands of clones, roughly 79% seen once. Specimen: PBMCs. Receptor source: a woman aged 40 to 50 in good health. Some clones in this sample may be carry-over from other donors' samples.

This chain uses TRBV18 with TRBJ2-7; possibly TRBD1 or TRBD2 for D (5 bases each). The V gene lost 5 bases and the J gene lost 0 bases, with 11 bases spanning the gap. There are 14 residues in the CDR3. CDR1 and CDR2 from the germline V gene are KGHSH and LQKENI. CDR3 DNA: TGTGCCAGCTCAAATACCGGGGCCTCCTACGAGCAGTACTTC. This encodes CASSNTGASYEQYF.

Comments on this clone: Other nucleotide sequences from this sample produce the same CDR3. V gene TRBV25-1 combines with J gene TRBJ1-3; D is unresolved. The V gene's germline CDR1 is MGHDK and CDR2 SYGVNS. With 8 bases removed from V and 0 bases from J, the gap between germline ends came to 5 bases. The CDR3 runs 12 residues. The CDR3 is CASLSSGNTIYF. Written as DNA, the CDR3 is TGTGCCAGCCTCAGCTCTGGAAACACCATATATTTT.

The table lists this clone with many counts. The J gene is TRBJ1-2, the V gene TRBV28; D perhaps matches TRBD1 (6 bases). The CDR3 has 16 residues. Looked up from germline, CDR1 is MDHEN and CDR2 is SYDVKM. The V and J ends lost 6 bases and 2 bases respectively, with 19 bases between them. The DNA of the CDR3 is TGTGCCAGCAGCGAAGGGGGGGGCCACCAGAACTATGGCTACACCTTC. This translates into CASSEGGGHQNYGYTF.

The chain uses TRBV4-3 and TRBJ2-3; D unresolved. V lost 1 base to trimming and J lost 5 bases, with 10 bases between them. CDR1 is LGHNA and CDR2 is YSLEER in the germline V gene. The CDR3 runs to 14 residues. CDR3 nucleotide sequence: TGCGCCAGCAGCCAAGTTTTGTTTGGAGATACGCAGTATTTT. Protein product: CASSQVLFGDTQYF.

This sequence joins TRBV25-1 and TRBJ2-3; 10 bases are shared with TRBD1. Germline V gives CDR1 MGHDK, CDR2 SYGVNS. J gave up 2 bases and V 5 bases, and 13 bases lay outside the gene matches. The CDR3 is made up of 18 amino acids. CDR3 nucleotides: TGTGCCAGCAGTAGGGACAGGGGCGGACAGCCTAACACAGATACGCAGTATTTT. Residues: CASSRDRGGQPNTDTQYF.

CDR3 loop: CASSPSGQTGNTIYF. The CDR3 DNA reads TGTGCCAGCTCACCTTCTGGACAAACTGGAAACACCATATATTTT. The chain has TRBV18 and TRBJ1-3; TRBD1 is a possible D gene (5 bases). The CDR3 totals 15 residues. V lost 3 bases to trimming and J lost 2 bases, with 11 bases between them. Germline CDR1 and CDR2: KGHSH and LQKENI.

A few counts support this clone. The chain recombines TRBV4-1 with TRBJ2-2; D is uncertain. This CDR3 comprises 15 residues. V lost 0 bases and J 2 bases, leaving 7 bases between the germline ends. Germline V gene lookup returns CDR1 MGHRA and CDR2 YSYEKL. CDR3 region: CASSQEIPNTGELFF. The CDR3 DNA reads TGCGCCAGCAGCCAAGAAATCCCCAACACCGGGGAGCTGTTTTTT.

CDR3 DNA: TGTGCCAGCTCACCGGGGATGGCAGATACGCAGTATTTT. Translated: CASSPGMADTQYF. The gene calls are TRBV18 and TRBJ2-3; no firm D call. Between the trimmed V and J ends, which lost 3 bases and 4 bases, there was a span of 8 bases. Per the germline V gene, CDR1 is KGHSH and CDR2 is LQKENI. This CDR3 comprises 13 residues.

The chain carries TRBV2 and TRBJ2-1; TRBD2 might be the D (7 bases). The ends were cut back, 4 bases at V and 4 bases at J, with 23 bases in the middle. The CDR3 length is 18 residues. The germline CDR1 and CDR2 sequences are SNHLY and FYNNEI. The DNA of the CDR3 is TGTGCCAGCAGTGTGGCGGGGGCTCAAGCGGGAACTTACAATGAGCAGTTCTTC. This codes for CASSVAGAQAGTYNEQFF.

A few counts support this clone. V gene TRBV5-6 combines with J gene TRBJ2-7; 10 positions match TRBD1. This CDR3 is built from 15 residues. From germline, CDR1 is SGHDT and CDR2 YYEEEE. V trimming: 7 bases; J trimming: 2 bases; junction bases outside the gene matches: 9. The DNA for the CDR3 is TGTGCCAGCGCTTTGCAGGGACAGGGGACCTACGAGCAGTACTTC. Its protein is CASALQGQGTYEQYF.

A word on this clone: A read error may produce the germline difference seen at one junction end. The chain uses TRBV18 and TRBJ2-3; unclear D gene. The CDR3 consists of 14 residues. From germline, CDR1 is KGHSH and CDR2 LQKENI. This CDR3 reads CASPPSANTDTQYF. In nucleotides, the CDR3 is TGTGCCAGCCCACCATCAGCGAACACAGATACGCAGTATTTT. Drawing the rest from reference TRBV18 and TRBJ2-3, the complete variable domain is NAGVMQNPRHLVRRRGQEARLRCSPMKGHSHVYWYRQLPEEGLKFMVYLQKENIIDESGMPKERFSAEFPKEGPSILRIQQVVRGDSAAYFCASPPSANTDTQYFGPGTRLTVL.

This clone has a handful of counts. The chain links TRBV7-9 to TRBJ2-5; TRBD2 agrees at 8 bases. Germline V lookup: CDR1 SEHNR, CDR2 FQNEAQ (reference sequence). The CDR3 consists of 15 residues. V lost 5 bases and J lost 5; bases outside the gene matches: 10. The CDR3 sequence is CASSLGWTSRETQYF. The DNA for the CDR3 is TGTGCCAGCAGCCTTGGATGGACTAGCCGGGAGACCCAGTACTTC.